This entry lists 4 T cell receptor beta chains sequenced from one sample in a study of cytomegalovirus exposure and HLA in healthy donors. Use of 60 Vbeta and 13 Jbeta primers characterized the PCR. Clones were sequenced by immunoSEQ multiplex PCR, and TCRdb holds only the in-frame ones, with some missing. Of about 130,000 clones listed, about 80% are singletons. The sequenced sample consisted of PBMCs. The receptor source for this set is a man aged 40-49 years in good health and CMV-seronegative.

The chain's CDR3 is CAIWRTAAGELFF. CDR3 nucleotides: TGTGCCATCTGGCGGACAGCCGCCGGGGAGCTGTTTTTT. The J gene is TRBJ2-2, the V gene TRBV10-3, with D possibly TRBD1 on 6 matching bases. This CDR3 has 13 residues. Germline CDR1 reads ENHRY; CDR2 reads SYGVKD. V dropped 8 bases and J dropped 6 bases, with 13 bases sitting between them.

CDR3 amino acids: CAIRQTGVSEAFF. CDR3 nucleotide sequence: TGTGCCATCAGACAAACAGGGGTATCTGAAGCTTTCTTT. The chain is built from TRBV10-3 and TRBJ1-1, with 7 positions matching TRBD1. From germline, CDR1 is ENHRY and CDR2 SYGVKD. V dropped 6 bases and J dropped 6; count of bases not matched to a gene: 7. This CDR3 is 13 amino acids long.

The CDR3, as DNA: TGTGCCAGCTCGCAGGGACAGCGGACGTTTAACTATGGCTACACCTTC. It specifies CASSQGQRTFNYGYTF. The chain combines TRBV18 with TRBJ1-2; 7 nucleotides line up with TRBD1. V shed 6 bases, J shed 1 base, and the junction held 11 bases outside the gene matches. CDR3 size: 16 residues. Germline CDR1 and CDR2: KGHSH and LQKENI.

The CDR3 DNA reads TGTGCCAGCAGTTTTTCGGGGGGGTATGGCTACACCTTC. This encodes CASSFSGGYGYTF. The chain has TRBV27 and TRBJ1-2; D might be TRBD1 (5 bases). The V end lost 3 bases, the J end lost 5 bases, and 10 bases lay between the germline ends. The CDR3 covers 13 residues. Germline values: CDR1 MNHEY, CDR2 SMNVEV (reference sequence).